These 18 T cell receptor beta chains were all obtained from the same sample, sequenced in a study of OX40 agonist ivuxolimab in advanced cancers. Here immunoSEQ multiplex PCR was the method, and the copy in TCRdb shows in-frame clones only, minus some. The sample has about 120,000 clones; over 75% are singletons. The source material was CD4+ or CD8+ T cells sorted from blood, sampled in a trial of the OX40 agonist ivuxolimab. The receptors here all came from an adult with an advanced solid tumor such as melanoma, head and neck, liver or kidney cancer.

The chain recombines TRBV5-1 with TRBJ1-2; tentative D call: TRBD1 (6 bases). Germline V lookup: CDR1 SGHRS, CDR2 YFSETQ. This CDR3 has 14 residues. Trimming took 4 bases from V and 3 from J, leaving 13 bases between them. The CDR3 region is CASSPGTPDYGYTF. In nucleotides, the CDR3 is TGCGCCAGCAGCCCCGGGACACCGGACTATGGCTACACCTTC. Full variable domain (outside the CDR3, taken from reference TRBV5-1 and TRBJ1-2): KAGVTQTPRYLIKTRGQQVTLSCSPISGHRSVSWYQQTPGQGLQFLFEYFSETQRNKGNFPGRFSGRQFSNSRSEMNVSTLELGDSALYLCASSPGTPDYGYTFGSGTRLTVV.

The chain's CDR3 is CASSLVQGTSYEQYF. CDR3 DNA sequence: TGTGCCAGCAGCTTAGTCCAGGGGACTTCCTACGAGCAGTACTTC. V usage is TRBV11-1 and J usage is TRBJ2-7; either TRBD1 or TRBD2 may fit D (6 bases each). CDR1 is SGHAT, CDR2 FQDESV, per germline (reference sequence). Trimming pared 1 base from V and 1 base from J, leaving 11 bases between. The CDR3 totals 15 residues.

The chain is built from TRBV6-1 and TRBJ2-3; D remains ambiguous. The germline V and J ends were trimmed by 3 bases and 3 bases, with 4 bases remaining between them. Germline-derived CDR1 and CDR2 are MNHNS and SASEGT. The CDR3 spans 12 residues. The CDR3 DNA reads as TGTGCCAGCAGTGATATGACAGATACGCAGTATTTT. As protein: CASSDMTDTQYF.

This chain joins TRBV6-5 and TRBJ1-5; the D gene is possibly TRBD1 (6 bases). CDR3 length: 14 amino acids. Germline loops: CDR1 MNHEY, CDR2 SVGAGI. V was shortened by 2 bases and J by 6 bases, with 11 bases between the two germline ends. This chain's CDR3 is CASSYASGAQPQHF. The CDR3 DNA follows: TGTGCCAGCAGTTACGCGTCAGGGGCTCAGCCCCAGCATTTT.

The V call is TRBV5-6, the J call TRBJ2-5, with unresolved D. V was clipped by 5 bases and J by 5 bases, with 10 bases between them. Germline V gene lookup returns CDR1 SGHDT and CDR2 YYEEEE. The CDR3 has 12 residues. The chain's CDR3 is CASSSFGETQYF. CDR3 nucleotides: TGTGCCAGCAGTTCCTTCGGGGAGACCCAGTACTTC.

The chain couples TRBV7-2 to TRBJ2-4, with TRBD1 matching 8 bases. CDR3 length equals 15 residues. Trimming at V came to 5 bases and at J to 4 bases, leaving 7 bases not matched to a gene. Germline V gene lookup returns CDR1 SGHTA and CDR2 FQGNSA. CDR3 sequence: CASSKDRVLKNIQYF. DNA for the CDR3: TGTGCCAGCAGCAAGGACAGGGTTCTTAAAAACATTCAGTACTTC.

The J gene is TRBJ1-6, the V gene TRBV30, with D unclear. The CDR3 runs to 14 residues. Trimming took off 1 base at V and 6 bases at J, with 10 bases between the two ends. Germline CDR1 and CDR2: GTSNPN and SVGIG (reference sequence). CDR3 in DNA: TGTGCCTGGAGTGCTGGGCTCTCTAATTCACCCCTCCACTTT. Translated, it gives CAWSAGLSNSPLHF. The full variable domain, completed using reference TRBV30 and TRBJ1-6, is SQTIHQWPATLVQPVGSPLSLECTVEGTSNPNLYWYRQAAGRGLQLLFYSVGIGQISSEVPQNLSASRPQDRQFILSSKKLLLSDSGFYLCAWSAGLSNSPLHFGNGTRLTVT.

This chain uses TRBV28 with TRBJ2-7, with a tentative D call TRBD2 (5 bases). CDR1 is MDHEN, CDR2 SYDVKM, per germline. V lost 5 bases, J lost 3 bases, and 23 bases lay in between. This CDR3 has 17 residues. The CDR3: CASSLLTWASRDYEQYF. CDR3 bases: TGTGCCAGCAGTCTTTTGACATGGGCCAGCCGGGACTACGAGCAGTACTTC.

As DNA, the CDR3 is TGTGCCAGCACCTCCCCGGTTTTACAGCCAAATTCACCCCTCCACTTT. This codes for CASTSPVLQPNSPLHF. J is TRBJ1-6 and V is TRBV5-6, with D uncertain. V shed 6 bases and J shed 7 bases, with 20 bases lying between them. The CDR3 covers 16 residues. CDR1 is SGHDT, CDR2 YYEEEE, per germline.

The chain couples TRBV7-9 to TRBJ2-3; 8 bases fit TRBD2. The CDR3 is made up of 14 amino acids. The trim removed 3 bases at V and 1 base at J, leaving 0 bases unmatched. CDR1 is SEHNR and CDR2 is FQNEAQ in the germline V gene (reference sequence). This chain's CDR3 is CASSFGGGTDTQYF. The CDR3 region has the DNA TGTGCCAGCAGCTTCGGGGGGGGCACAGATACGCAGTATTTT.

The V call is TRBV11-1, the J call TRBJ2-2, with D uncertain. The CDR3 contains 15 residues. Per germline, CDR1 SGHAT and CDR2 FQDESV (reference sequence). V was cut by 3 bases and J by 3 bases, with 11 bases left in between. The CDR3 sequence: CASSFQIRDTGELFF. The CDR3 DNA is TGTGCCAGCAGCTTCCAAATCCGGGACACCGGGGAGCTGTTTTTT.

This clone was detected only once. This chain uses TRBV7-2 with TRBJ2-1, with unresolved D. V lost 5 bases and J 1 base, leaving 6 bases between the germline ends. The CDR3 extends over 13 amino acids. Germline V CDR1 and CDR2: SGHTA, FQGNSA. CDR3 sequence reads: CASSMDSYNEQFF. In DNA, the CDR3 is TGTGCCAGCAGCATGGATTCCTACAATGAGCAGTTCTTC.

The rearrangement links TRBV5-1 to TRBJ1-2; 8 bases line up with TRBD1. Trimming cost V 4 bases and J 5 bases; bases outside gene matches: 7. This CDR3 spans 14 amino acids. Germline V gene lookup returns CDR1 SGHRS and CDR2 YFSETQ. This chain's CDR3 is CASSPIGQGYGYTF. In DNA, the CDR3 is TGCGCCAGCAGCCCTATCGGACAGGGATATGGCTACACCTTC.

The chain is built from TRBV4-3 and TRBJ2-7; 9 bases are a match to TRBD1. Germline values: CDR1 LGHNA, CDR2 YSLEER. Germline trimming cut 0 bases from V and 5 bases from J; bases unmatched to any gene: 5. CDR3 length: 15 amino acids. CDR3 nucleotide sequence: TGCGCCAGCAGCCAAGAGGGGACAGGGTTGGACGAGCAGTACTTC. Amino acids: CASSQEGTGLDEQYF.

The chain links TRBV28 to TRBJ2-5; TRBD1 agrees at 10 bases. Per the germline V gene, CDR1 is MDHEN and CDR2 is SYDVKM. This CDR3 contains 14 residues. Trimming removed 6 bases from V and 5 bases from J; junction bases left unmatched: 6. The CDR3: CASRATGGVETQYF. CDR3 DNA: TGTGCCAGCAGAGCGACAGGGGGCGTCGAGACCCAGTACTTC.

This chain joins TRBV28 and TRBJ1-1; D is perhaps TRBD1 (6 bases). Germline assignment: CDR1 MDHEN and CDR2 SYDVKM. This CDR3 comprises 14 residues. The V end lost 6 bases, the J end lost 0 bases, and 11 bases lay between the germline ends. CDR3 in amino acids: CASRPTGLNTEAFF. CDR3 sequence (DNA): TGTGCCAGCAGACCGACAGGATTGAACACTGAAGCTTTCTTT.

The rearrangement joins TRBV6-5 to TRBJ1-5; maybe TRBD1 (5 bases). CDR3 length equals 12 residues. The V and J ends lost 6 bases and 5 bases respectively, with 8 bases between them. The germline V gene has CDR1 MNHEY and CDR2 SVGAGI. The CDR3 DNA is TGTGCCAGCAGCTCCAGGGATCAGCCCCAGCATTTT. As protein: CASSSRDQPQHF.

The chain carries TRBV6-5 and TRBJ2-2, with D possibly being TRBD2 (6 bases). Between the trimmed V and J ends, which lost 7 bases and 6 bases, there was a span of 18 bases. The length of the CDR3 is 15 residues. CDR1 is MNHEY and CDR2 is SVGAGI in the germline V gene. The CDR3 loop reads CASTRGEVISGELFF. Written as DNA, the CDR3 is TGTGCCAGCACGCGGGGCGAGGTTATTTCCGGGGAGCTGTTTTTT.